A single sample gave rise to the 29 T cell receptor beta chains below, sequenced in a study of Tregs in tolerant kidney transplant recipients. Method: immunoSEQ multiplex PCR; TCRdb's copy keeps in-frame clones and lacks some. The table shows about 100,000 clones, with 90% occurring only once. Sequences were derived from CD4+ T cells from blood, sampled before the transplant. All receptors come from a human donor who received a combined kidney and bone marrow transplant.

The chain combines TRBV5-4 with TRBJ2-7; TRBD1 agrees at 7 bases. Trimming cost V 0 bases and J 0 bases; bases outside gene matches: 9. Per the germline V gene, CDR1 is SGHNT and CDR2 is YYREEE (reference sequence). The CDR3 length is 17 residues. CDR3 protein: CASSLASTGDSSYEQYF. CDR3 nucleotides: TGTGCCAGCAGCTTGGCCTCTACAGGGGATAGCTCCTACGAGCAGTACTTC.

In this sample, this clone turned up once. The chain couples TRBV6-5 to TRBJ1-1; D may be TRBD1 (5 bases). Germline V gives CDR1 MNHEY, CDR2 SVGAGI. The CDR3 extends over 13 amino acids. V lost 5 bases and J lost 8, with 15 bases in between. CDR3 nucleotides: TGTGCCAGCAGTGCAAGGGACTCCGCAGAAGCTTTCTTT. Translating it yields CASSARDSAEAFF.

This rearrangement joins TRBV7-2 to TRBJ2-5; no clear D gene. CDR1 SGHTA and CDR2 FQGNSA come from the germline V gene. CDR3 length equals 13 residues. Trimming pared 0 bases from V and 5 bases from J, leaving 7 bases between. The CDR3 region is CASSLARLETQYF. The CDR3 DNA sequence: TGTGCCAGCAGCTTAGCGAGGTTGGAGACCCAGTACTTC.

V is TRBV5-1 and J is TRBJ2-1; 10 nucleotides align to TRBD2. CDR1 SGHRS and CDR2 YFSETQ come from the germline V gene. The CDR3 spans 16 residues. The ends lost 4 bases at V and 6 bases at J; junction bases unmatched: 10. In DNA form, the CDR3 reads TGCGCCAGCAGCCCAGATAGCGGGGGGAGCGGCAATGAGCAGTTCTTC. Translated, it gives CASSPDSGGSGNEQFF.

This chain links TRBV9 with TRBJ2-5, with D maybe TRBD2 (6 bases). Trimming left V 4 bases short and J 5 bases short, with 18 bases between. Germline V gene data show CDR1 as SGDLS and CDR2 as YYNGEE. The CDR3 loop spans 15 amino acids. CDR3 sequence reads: CASSTEGLRGETQYF. CDR3 sequence (DNA): TGTGCCAGCAGCACAGAAGGACTACGAGGGGAGACCCAGTACTTC.

The genes are TRBV5-1 and TRBJ1-4, with D uncertain. Germline loops: CDR1 SGHRS, CDR2 YFSETQ. V was cut by 0 bases and J by 0 bases, with 3 bases left in between. This CDR3 has 14 residues. In DNA form, the CDR3 reads TGCGCCAGCAGCTTGGCCGCAACTAATGAAAAACTGTTTTTT. Translating it yields CASSLAATNEKLFF.

V and J are TRBV19 and TRBJ2-3; 8 bases map to TRBD1. V was pared by 2 bases and J by 4 bases, with 8 bases of the junction left unmatched. The germline CDR1 and CDR2 sequences are LNHDA and SQIVND (reference sequence). This CDR3 spans 16 amino acids. The CDR3 DNA sequence: TGTGCCAGTAGTATACGGCACAGGGGGGAGTCAGATACGCAGTATTTT. Translation: CASSIRHRGESDTQYF.

The chain's CDR3 is CASSSGGGEAFF. The DNA of the CDR3 is TGTGCCAGCAGTTCGGGGGGCGGTGAAGCTTTCTTT. The chain couples TRBV28 to TRBJ1-1; perhaps TRBD1 as D (6 bases). Germline V gives CDR1 MDHEN, CDR2 SYDVKM. The CDR3 is 12 amino acids. The V end lost 4 bases, the J end lost 7 bases, and 10 bases lay between the germline ends.

CDR3 nucleotides: TGTGCCAGCAGCCGGACTAGCGGAGACTCCTACGAGCAGTACTTC. Its protein product is CASSRTSGDSYEQYF. The rearrangement uses TRBV5-5 and TRBJ2-7; TRBD2 aligns across 10 bases. Germline V gives CDR1 SGHKS, CDR2 YYEKEE (reference sequence). The CDR3 consists of 15 residues. Losses at the gene ends were 4 bases for V and 0 bases for J; bases not matched to a gene: 4.

The chain has TRBV7-2 and TRBJ1-1; D is ambiguous. CDR3 size: 14 residues. Germline lookup yields CDR1 SGHTA and CDR2 FQGNSA. The ends were cut back, 2 bases at V and 4 bases at J, with 11 bases in the middle. For the CDR3, the DNA is TGTGCCAGCAGCTTATATGGTGGAGGCACTGAAGCTTTCTTT. It is translated as CASSLYGGGTEAFF.

The V and J genes are TRBV11-3 and TRBJ2-3; D is perhaps TRBD1 (5 bases). The CDR3 is made up of 13 amino acids. V lost 1 base and J 5 bases, leaving 7 bases between the germline ends. Germline assignment: CDR1 SGHNT and CDR2 YENEEA. The CDR3 sequence is CASSLAQGDTQYF. The CDR3 DNA sequence: TGTGCCAGCAGCTTAGCCCAGGGAGATACGCAGTATTTT.

The chain is built from TRBV19 and TRBJ1-3; no clear D. Trimming removed 5 bases from V and 0 bases from J, with 11 bases in between. The CDR3 runs to 15 residues. Germline CDR1 LNHDA, CDR2 SQIVND (reference sequence). The CDR3 sequence is CASSLPGISGNTIYF. The DNA of the CDR3 is TGTGCCAGTAGTCTGCCGGGGATCTCTGGAAACACCATATATTTT.

The V gene is TRBV5-1, the J gene TRBJ1-5; D unclear. Trimming stripped 0 bases from V and 4 bases from J, with 11 bases between. CDR3 length: 15 amino acids. In germline, CDR1 is SGHRS, CDR2 YFSETQ. CDR3 coding DNA: TGCGCCAGCAGCTTGGATGGAGGGAGGAATCAGCCCCAGCATTTT. It is translated as CASSLDGGRNQPQHF.

V usage is TRBV7-2 and J usage is TRBJ2-5, with a possible D match to TRBD1 (7 bases). V lost 2 bases and J 5 bases, leaving 18 bases between the germline ends. The CDR3 is made up of 16 amino acids. Germline CDR1 is SGHTA and CDR2 is FQGNSA. The CDR3: CASSLRGGGLWETQYF. In DNA form, the CDR3 reads TGTGCCAGCAGCTTAAGAGGAGGGGGCCTGTGGGAGACCCAGTACTTC.

This chain links TRBV6-1 with TRBJ1-1; TRBD1 matches 7 bases. J lost 2 bases, V lost 7 bases, and 7 bases had no gene match. CDR1 MNHNS and CDR2 SASEGT come from the germline V gene. The CDR3 has 14 residues. CDR3 DNA: TGTGCCAGCATTCGGGACAGATCCAACACTGAAGCTTTCTTT. Its protein product is CASIRDRSNTEAFF.

This clone came up once. The chain has TRBV2 and TRBJ2-5, with 8 positions matching TRBD1. Germline CDR1 is SNHLY and CDR2 is FYNNEI. V dropped 4 bases and J dropped 2; count of bases not matched to a gene: 6. This CDR3 spans 15 amino acids. This CDR3 reads CASSGTGFGQETQYF. CDR3 in DNA: TGTGCCAGCAGTGGGACAGGGTTCGGTCAAGAGACCCAGTACTTC.

V and J are TRBV11-3 and TRBJ2-2; tentative D call: TRBD2 (6 bases). V was trimmed by 5 bases and J by 4 bases, leaving 20 bases between them. The length of the CDR3 is 17 residues. Germline values: CDR1 SGHNT, CDR2 YENEEA. The CDR3 protein is CASSLERWGEGTGELFF. The DNA for the CDR3 is TGTGCCAGCAGCCTCGAAAGATGGGGGGAAGGCACCGGGGAGCTGTTTTTT.

With regard to this clone: Mismatch with germline at one junction end may stem from a read error. Other DNA variants within this sample encode the same CDR3. This chain uses TRBV10-2 with TRBJ2-5, with D maybe TRBD2 (5 bases). Germline V gene sequence: CDR1 WSHSY, CDR2 SAAADI. The CDR3 has 14 residues. The CDR3 nucleotides are TGTGCCAGCAGTGAGGGCGGTACCCAAGAGACCCAGTACTTC. Amino acids: CASSEGGTQETQYF.

J is TRBJ2-7 and V is TRBV5-5; D not resolved. Trimming took 3 bases from V and 3 from J, leaving 4 bases between them. Germline V CDR1 and CDR2: SGHKS, YYEKEE (reference sequence). The CDR3 contains 11 residues. CDR3 in amino acids: CASSSFYEQYF. CDR3 nucleotides: TGTGCCAGCAGCTCCTTCTACGAGCAGTACTTC.

The V call is TRBV9, the J call TRBJ1-3; D uncertain. Germline CDR1 is SGDLS and CDR2 is YYNGEE. V gave up 4 bases and J gave up 0 bases, with 8 bases separating them. The CDR3 consists of 14 residues. CDR3 sequence reads: CASSRGDSGNTIYF. CDR3 bases: TGTGCCAGCAGCCGAGGAGACTCTGGAAACACCATATATTTT.

This clone has just one count. The chain employs TRBV7-9 and TRBJ2-3; no clear D. Trimming left V 5 bases short and J 1 base short, with 10 bases between. The CDR3 extends over 14 amino acids. Looked up from germline, CDR1 is SEHNR and CDR2 is FQNEAQ (reference sequence). The CDR3 loop reads CASSPQPGTDTQYF. CDR3 sequence (DNA): TGTGCCAGCAGCCCCCAACCGGGCACAGATACGCAGTATTTT.

This chain links TRBV7-2 with TRBJ2-3; possible D gene TRBD2, 5 bases. Germline V gene data show CDR1 as SGHTA and CDR2 as FQGNSA. Trimming removed 2 bases from V and 10 bases from J, with 16 bases in between. The CDR3 length is 14 residues. The CDR3 is CASSLPLLGGPQYF. CDR3 nucleotides: TGTGCCAGCAGCTTACCGCTACTAGGAGGTCCGCAGTATTTT. Based on the CDR3 plus reference TRBV7-2 and TRBJ2-3, the full variable domain is GAGVSQSPSNKVTEKGKDVELRCDPISGHTALYWYRQSLGQGLEFLIYFQGNSAPDKSGLPSDRFSAERTGGSVSTLTIQRTQQEDSAVYLCASSLPLLGGPQYFGPGTRLTVL.

This clone was found a few times. The chain carries TRBV10-2 and TRBJ1-3, with D possibly being TRBD1 (6 bases). This CDR3 comprises 18 residues. Germline V gives CDR1 WSHSY, CDR2 SAAADI. V lost 4 bases, J lost 0 bases, and 19 bases lay in between. This chain's CDR3 is CASSGRQAIPSSGNTIYF. CDR3 in DNA: TGCGCCAGCAGTGGCCGACAGGCCATCCCGAGCTCTGGAAACACCATATATTTT.

This clone was seen a handful of times. The chain has TRBV19 and TRBJ1-5; tentative D call: TRBD1 (6 bases). Germline loops: CDR1 LNHDA, CDR2 SQIVND (reference sequence). The length of the CDR3 is 14 residues. With 3 bases removed from V and 2 bases from J, the gap between germline ends came to 8 bases. CDR3 sequence: CASSIAGGNQPQHF. The DNA for the CDR3 is TGTGCCAGTAGTATCGCAGGGGGCAATCAGCCCCAGCATTTT. Using reference TRBV19 and TRBJ1-5 for the parts outside the CDR3, the full variable domain is DGGITQSPKYLFRKEGQNVTLSCEQNLNHDAMYWYRQDPGQGLRLIYYSQIVNDFQKGDIAEGYSVSREKKESFPLTVTSAQKNPTAFYLCASSIAGGNQPQHFGDGTRLSIL.

The rearrangement joins TRBV5-1 to TRBJ2-5; 7 bases are shared with TRBD1. The CDR3 runs 14 residues. CDR1 and CDR2 (germline): SGHRS, YFSETQ. The V gene end was trimmed by 4 bases and the J gene end by 5 bases; junction bases not matched to a gene: 8. In nucleotides, the CDR3 is TGCGCCAGCAGCCGCACGACAGGGAAGGAGACCCAGTACTTC. Encoded protein: CASSRTTGKETQYF.

This clone was observed a single time. This chain joins TRBV6-6 and TRBJ2-7; tentative D call: TRBD2 (6 bases). The CDR3 consists of 16 residues. Trimming shortened V by 7 bases and J by 5 bases, and 24 bases separated the two germline ends. Per germline, CDR1 MNHNY and CDR2 SVGAGI (reference sequence). CDR3 nucleotide sequence: TGTGCCAGCACCTTATTTGGAGGGGTTGGGGTGGACGAGCAGTACTTC. As protein: CASTLFGGVGVDEQYF.

The rearrangement joins TRBV2 to TRBJ2-7, with a weak D call TRBD1 (6 bases). CDR1 is SNHLY and CDR2 is FYNNEI in the germline V gene. CDR3 length: 15 amino acids. Between the trimmed V and J ends, which lost 3 bases and 4 bases, there was a span of 16 bases. Here the CDR3 DNA reads TGTGCCAGCAGTGACACCCGACAGGAGAAATACGAGCAGTACTTC. It encodes CASSDTRQEKYEQYF.

The V call is TRBV2, the J call TRBJ2-2, with 7 bases fitting TRBD2. J was trimmed by 0 bases and V by 6 bases; bases with no gene match: 4. CDR1 and CDR2 (germline): SNHLY, FYNNEI. The CDR3 is 15 amino acids. The CDR3 region has the DNA TGTGCCAGCAGCGGACTAGTATCGAACACCGGGGAGCTGTTTTTT. It encodes CASSGLVSNTGELFF.

The chain recombines TRBV2 with TRBJ2-7; 9 bases align to TRBD1. After removal of 7 bases from V and 2 bases from J, the junction contained 15 bases not matched to a gene. This CDR3 has 17 amino acids. The germline CDR1 and CDR2 sequences are SNHLY and FYNNEI. The CDR3 bases are TGTGCCAGCAACGAACCCCTGGGACAGGGTGGGACCTACGAGCAGTACTTC. Protein product: CASNEPLGQGGTYEQYF.